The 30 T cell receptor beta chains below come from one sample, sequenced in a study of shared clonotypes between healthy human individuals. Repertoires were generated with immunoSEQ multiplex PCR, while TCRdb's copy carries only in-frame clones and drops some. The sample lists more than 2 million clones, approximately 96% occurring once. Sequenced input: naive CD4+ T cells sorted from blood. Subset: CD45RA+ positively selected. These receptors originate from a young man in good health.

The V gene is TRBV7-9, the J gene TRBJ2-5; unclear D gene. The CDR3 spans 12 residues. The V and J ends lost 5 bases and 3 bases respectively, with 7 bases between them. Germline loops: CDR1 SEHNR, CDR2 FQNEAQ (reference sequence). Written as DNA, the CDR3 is TGTGCCAGCAGCCCGTTGAAAGAGACCCAGTACTTC. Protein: CASSPLKETQYF. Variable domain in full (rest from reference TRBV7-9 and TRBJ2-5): DTGVSQNPRHKITKRGQNVTFRCDPISEHNRLYWYRQTLGQGPEFLTYFQNEAQLEKSRLLSDRFSAERPKGSFSTLEIQRTEQGDSAMYLCASSPLKETQYFGPGTRLLVL.

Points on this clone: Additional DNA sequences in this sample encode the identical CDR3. This CDR3 is CASSLADRFYSYEQYF. The CDR3 nucleotides read TGCGCCAGCAGCTTGGCGGACAGGTTTTATTCCTACGAGCAGTACTTC. This chain connects TRBV5-1 to TRBJ2-7; TRBD1 agrees at 7 bases. The CDR3 has 16 residues. CDR1 and CDR2 (germline): SGHRS, YFSETQ. V was pared by 0 bases and J by 1 base, with 7 bases of the junction left unmatched.

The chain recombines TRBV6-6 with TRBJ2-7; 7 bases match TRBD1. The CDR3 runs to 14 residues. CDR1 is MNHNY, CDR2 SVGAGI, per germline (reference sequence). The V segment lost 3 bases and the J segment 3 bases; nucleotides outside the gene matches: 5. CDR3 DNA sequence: TGTGCCAGCAGTTATCCCGGGACAGTCTACGAGCAGTACTTC. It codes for CASSYPGTVYEQYF.

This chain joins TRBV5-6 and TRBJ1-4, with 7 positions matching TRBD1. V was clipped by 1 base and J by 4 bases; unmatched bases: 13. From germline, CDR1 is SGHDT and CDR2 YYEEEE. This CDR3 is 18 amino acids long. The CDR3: CASSLLGGAPALNEKLFF. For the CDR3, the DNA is TGTGCCAGCAGCTTGCTAGGGGGCGCGCCAGCCCTTAATGAAAAACTGTTTTTT.

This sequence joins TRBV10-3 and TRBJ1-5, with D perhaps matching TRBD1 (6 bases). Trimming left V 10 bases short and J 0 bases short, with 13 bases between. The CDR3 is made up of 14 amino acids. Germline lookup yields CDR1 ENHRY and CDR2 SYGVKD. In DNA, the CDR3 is TGTGCCACCCGACAGGCCGATAGCAATCAGCCCCAGCATTTT. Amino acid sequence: CATRQADSNQPQHF.

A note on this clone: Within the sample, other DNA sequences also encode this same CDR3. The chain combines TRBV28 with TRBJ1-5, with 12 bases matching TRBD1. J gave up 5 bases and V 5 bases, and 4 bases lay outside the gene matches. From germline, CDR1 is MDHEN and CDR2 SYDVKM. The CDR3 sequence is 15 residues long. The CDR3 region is CASSGGQGAYQPQHF. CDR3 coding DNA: TGTGCCAGCAGTGGGGGACAGGGGGCATATCAGCCCCAGCATTTT.

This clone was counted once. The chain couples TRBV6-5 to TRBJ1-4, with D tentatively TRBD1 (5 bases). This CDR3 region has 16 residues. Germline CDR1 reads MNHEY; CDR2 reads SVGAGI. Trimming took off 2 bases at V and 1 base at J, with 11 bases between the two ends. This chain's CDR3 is CASSYQGGITNEKLFF. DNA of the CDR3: TGTGCCAGCAGTTACCAGGGAGGGATAACTAATGAAAAACTGTTTTTT.

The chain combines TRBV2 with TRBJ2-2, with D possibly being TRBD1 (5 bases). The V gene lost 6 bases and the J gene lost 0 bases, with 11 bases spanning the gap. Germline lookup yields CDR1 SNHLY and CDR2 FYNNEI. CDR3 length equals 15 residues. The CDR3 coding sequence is TGTGCCAGCAGGCAGACAGACGCGAACACCGGGGAGCTGTTTTTT. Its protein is CASRQTDANTGELFF.

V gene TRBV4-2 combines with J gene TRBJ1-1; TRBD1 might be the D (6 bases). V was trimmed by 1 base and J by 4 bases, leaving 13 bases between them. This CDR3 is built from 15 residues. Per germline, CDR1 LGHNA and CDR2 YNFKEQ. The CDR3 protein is CASSQVQGLRTEAFF. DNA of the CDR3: TGTGCCAGCAGCCAAGTCCAGGGGCTTCGCACTGAAGCTTTCTTT.

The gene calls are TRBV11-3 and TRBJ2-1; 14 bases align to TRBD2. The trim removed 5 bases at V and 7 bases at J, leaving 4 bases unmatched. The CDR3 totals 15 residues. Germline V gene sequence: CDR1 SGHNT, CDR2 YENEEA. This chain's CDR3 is CASSPRLAGGNEQFF. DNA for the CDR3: TGTGCCAGCAGCCCGAGACTAGCGGGGGGGAATGAGCAGTTCTTC.

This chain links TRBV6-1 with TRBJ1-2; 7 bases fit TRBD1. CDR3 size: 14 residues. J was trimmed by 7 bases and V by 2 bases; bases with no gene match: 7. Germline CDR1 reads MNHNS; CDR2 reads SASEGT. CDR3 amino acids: CASSERRGLFGYTF. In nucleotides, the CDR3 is TGTGCCAGCAGTGAACGGAGGGGGCTCTTTGGCTACACCTTC.

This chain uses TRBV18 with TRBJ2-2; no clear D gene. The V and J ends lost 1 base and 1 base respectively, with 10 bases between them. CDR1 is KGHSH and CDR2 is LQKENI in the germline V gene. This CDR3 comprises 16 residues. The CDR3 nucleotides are TGTGCCAGCTCACCACAAGTTCAGGTGAACACCGGGGAGCTGTTTTTT. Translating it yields CASSPQVQVNTGELFF.

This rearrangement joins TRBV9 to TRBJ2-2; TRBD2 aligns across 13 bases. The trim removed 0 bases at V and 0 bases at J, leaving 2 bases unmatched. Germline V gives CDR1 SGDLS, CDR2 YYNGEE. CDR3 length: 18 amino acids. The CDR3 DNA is TGTGCCAGCAGCGTAGGACTAGCGGGGGGCTCGAACACCGGGGAGCTGTTTTTT. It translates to CASSVGLAGGSNTGELFF.

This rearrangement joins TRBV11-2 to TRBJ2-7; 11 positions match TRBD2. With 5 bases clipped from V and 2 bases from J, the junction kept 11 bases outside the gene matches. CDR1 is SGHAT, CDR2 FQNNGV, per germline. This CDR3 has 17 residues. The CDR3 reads CASSPELRSGRAYEQYF. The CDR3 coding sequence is TGTGCCAGCAGCCCCGAACTCCGTAGCGGGAGGGCCTACGAGCAGTACTTC. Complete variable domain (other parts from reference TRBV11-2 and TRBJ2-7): EAGVAQSPRYKIIEKRQSVAFWCNPISGHATLYWYQQILGQGPKLLIQFQNNGVVDDSQLPKDRFSAERLKGVDSTLKIQPAKLEDSAVYLCASSPELRSGRAYEQYFGPGTRLTVT.

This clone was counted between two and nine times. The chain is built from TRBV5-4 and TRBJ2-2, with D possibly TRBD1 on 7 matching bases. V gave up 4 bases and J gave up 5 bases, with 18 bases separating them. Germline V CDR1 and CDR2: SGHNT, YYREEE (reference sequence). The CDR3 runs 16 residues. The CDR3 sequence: CASSRGTVQDTGELFF. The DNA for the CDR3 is TGTGCCAGCAGCCGCGGGACAGTTCAGGATACCGGGGAGCTGTTTTTT.

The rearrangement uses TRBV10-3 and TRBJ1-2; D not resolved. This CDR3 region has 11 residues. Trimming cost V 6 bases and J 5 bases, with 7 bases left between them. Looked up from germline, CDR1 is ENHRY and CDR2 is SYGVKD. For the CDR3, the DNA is TGTGCCATCAGGGAATCATATGGCTACACCTTC. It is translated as CAIRESYGYTF.

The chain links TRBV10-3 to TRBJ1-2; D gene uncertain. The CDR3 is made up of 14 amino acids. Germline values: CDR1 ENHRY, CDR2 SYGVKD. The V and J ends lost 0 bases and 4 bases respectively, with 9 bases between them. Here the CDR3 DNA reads TGTGCCATCAGTGAGTCGAGGTCTGGCTATGGCTACACCTTC. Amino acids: CAISESRSGYGYTF.

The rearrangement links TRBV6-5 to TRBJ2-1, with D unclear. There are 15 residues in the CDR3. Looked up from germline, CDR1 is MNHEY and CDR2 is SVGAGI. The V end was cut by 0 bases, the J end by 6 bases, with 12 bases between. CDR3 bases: TGTGCCAGCAGTTACTCGACCGACACCTCCAATGAGCAGTTCTTC. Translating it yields CASSYSTDTSNEQFF.

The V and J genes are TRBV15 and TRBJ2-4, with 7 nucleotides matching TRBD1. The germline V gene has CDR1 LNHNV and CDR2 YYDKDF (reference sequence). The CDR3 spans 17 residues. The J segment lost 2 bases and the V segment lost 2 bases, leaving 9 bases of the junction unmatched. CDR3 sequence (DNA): TGTGCCACCAGCAGACCGATACAGGGGATTACCAAAAACATTCAGTACTTC. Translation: CATSRPIQGITKNIQYF.

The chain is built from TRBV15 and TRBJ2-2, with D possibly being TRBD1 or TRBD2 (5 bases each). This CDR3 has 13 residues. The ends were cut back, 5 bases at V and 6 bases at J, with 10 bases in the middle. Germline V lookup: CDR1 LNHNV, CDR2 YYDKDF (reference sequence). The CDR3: CATSRLGPGELFF. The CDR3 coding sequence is TGTGCCACCAGCCGCCTGGGACCCGGGGAGCTGTTTTTT.

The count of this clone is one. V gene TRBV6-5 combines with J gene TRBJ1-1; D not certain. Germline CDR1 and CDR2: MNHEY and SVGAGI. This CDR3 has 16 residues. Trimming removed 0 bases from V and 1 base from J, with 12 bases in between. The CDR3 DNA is TGTGCCAGCAGTTACTCGCGGAGGAGTCCGAACACTGAAGCTTTCTTT. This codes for CASSYSRRSPNTEAFF.

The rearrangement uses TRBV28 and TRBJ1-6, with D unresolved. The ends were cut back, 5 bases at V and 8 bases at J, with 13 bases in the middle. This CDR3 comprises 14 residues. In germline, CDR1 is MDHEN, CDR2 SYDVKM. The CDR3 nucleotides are TGTGCCAGCAGTCTGGCACTGACTCATTCACCCCTCCACTTT. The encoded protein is CASSLALTHSPLHF.

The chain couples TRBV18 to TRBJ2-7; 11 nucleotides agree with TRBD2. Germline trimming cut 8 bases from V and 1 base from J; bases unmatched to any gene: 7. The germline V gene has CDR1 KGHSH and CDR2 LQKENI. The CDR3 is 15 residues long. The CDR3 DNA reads TGTGCCAGCGCAACAACTAGCGGGAGTTCCTACGAGCAGTACTTC. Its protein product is CASATTSGSSYEQYF.

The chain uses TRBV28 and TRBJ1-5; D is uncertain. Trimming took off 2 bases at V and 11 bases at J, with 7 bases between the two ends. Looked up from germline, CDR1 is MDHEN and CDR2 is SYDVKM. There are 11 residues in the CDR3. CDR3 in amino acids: CASSLMESQHF. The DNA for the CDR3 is TGTGCCAGCAGTTTAATGGAGTCCCAGCATTTT.

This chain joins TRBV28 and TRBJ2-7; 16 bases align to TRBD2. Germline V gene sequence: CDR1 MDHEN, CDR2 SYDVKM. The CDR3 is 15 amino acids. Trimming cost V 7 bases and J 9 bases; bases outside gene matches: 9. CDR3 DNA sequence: TGTGCCAGCACTAAAGGGACTAGCGGGGGGGAAGGGCAGTACTTC. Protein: CASTKGTSGGEGQYF.

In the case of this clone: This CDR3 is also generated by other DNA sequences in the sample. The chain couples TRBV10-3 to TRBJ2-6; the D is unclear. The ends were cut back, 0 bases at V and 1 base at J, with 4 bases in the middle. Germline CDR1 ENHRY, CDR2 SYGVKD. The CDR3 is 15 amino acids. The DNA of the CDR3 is TGTGCCATCAGTGAGTCCGGGTCTGGGGCCAACGTCCTGACTTTC. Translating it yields CAISESGSGANVLTF.

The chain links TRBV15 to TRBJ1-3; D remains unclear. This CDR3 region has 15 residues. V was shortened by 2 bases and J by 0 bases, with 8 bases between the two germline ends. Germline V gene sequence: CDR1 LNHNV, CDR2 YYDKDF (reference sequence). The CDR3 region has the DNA TGTGCCACCAGCAGAAGCCAGCACTCTGGAAACACCATATATTTT. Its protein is CATSRSQHSGNTIYF.

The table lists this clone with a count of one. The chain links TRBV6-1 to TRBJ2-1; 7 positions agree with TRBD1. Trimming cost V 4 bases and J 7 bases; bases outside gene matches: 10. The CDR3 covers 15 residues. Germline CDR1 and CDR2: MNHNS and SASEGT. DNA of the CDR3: TGTGCCAGCAGTGGCCGACAGGGAATCTGGAATGAGCAGTTCTTC. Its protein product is CASSGRQGIWNEQFF.

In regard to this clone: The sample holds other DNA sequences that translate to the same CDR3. CDR3 sequence: CAISESGGGSPLHF. The CDR3 nucleotides are TGTGCCATCAGTGAGTCAGGGGGGGGGTCACCCCTCCACTTT. The V gene is TRBV10-3, the J gene TRBJ1-6; the D gene is possibly TRBD1 (6 bases). Per germline, CDR1 ENHRY and CDR2 SYGVKD. The V end lost 0 bases, the J end lost 10 bases, and 10 bases lay between the germline ends. The CDR3 runs to 14 residues.

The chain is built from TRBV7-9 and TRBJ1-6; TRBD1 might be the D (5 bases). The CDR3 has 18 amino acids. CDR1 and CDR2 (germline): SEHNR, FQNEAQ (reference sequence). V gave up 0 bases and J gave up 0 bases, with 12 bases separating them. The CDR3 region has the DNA TGTGCCAGCAGCTTAGCAGGGACCCAGAGCTCCTATAATTCACCCCTCCACTTT. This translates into CASSLAGTQSSYNSPLHF.